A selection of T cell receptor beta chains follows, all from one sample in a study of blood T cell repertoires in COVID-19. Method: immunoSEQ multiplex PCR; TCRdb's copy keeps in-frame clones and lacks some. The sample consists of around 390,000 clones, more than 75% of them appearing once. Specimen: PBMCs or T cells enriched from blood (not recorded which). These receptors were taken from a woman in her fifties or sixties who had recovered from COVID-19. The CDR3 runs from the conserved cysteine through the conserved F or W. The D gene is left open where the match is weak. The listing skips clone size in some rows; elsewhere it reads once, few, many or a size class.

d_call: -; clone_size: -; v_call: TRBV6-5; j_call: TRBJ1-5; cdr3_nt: TGTGCCAGCAGCGGTGGAGGGAAAAGCAATCAGCCCCAGCATTTT; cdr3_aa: CASSGGGKSNQPQHF
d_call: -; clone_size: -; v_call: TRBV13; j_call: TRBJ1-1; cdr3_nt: TGTGCCAGCAGCTCTAGGGCGGGAGAAGCTTTCTTT; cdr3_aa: CASSSRAGEAFF
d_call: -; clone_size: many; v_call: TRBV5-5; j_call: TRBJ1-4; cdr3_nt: TGTGCCAGCACCCCCTCCACGGGGTGGAATGAAAAACTGTTTTTT; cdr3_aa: CASTPSTGWNEKLFF
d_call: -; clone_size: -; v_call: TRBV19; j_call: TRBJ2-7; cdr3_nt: TGTGCCAGTAGTTTGGGACTGTCGGGCGAGCAGTACTTC; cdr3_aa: CASSLGLSGEQYF
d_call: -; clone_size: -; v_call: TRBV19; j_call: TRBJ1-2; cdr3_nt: TGTGCCAGTAGTCTAGGGCGGCTGCGAGGCTACACCTTC; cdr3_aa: CASSLGRLRGYTF
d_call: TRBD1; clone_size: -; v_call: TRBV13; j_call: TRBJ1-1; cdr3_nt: TGTGCCAGCAGGGGGACAGGGCTGAACACTGAAGCTTTCTTT; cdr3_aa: CASRGTGLNTEAFF
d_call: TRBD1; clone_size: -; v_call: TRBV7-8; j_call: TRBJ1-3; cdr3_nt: TGTGCCAGCAGCCTCCGGGACAGGGGAAACACCATATATTTT; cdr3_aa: CASSLRDRGNTIYF
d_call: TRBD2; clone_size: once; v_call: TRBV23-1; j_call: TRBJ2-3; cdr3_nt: TGCGCCAGCAGCTTGGGACTACCAACAGATACGCAGTATTTT; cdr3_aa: CASSLGLPTDTQYF
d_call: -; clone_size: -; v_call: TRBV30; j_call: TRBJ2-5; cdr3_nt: TGTGCCTGGAGAGTCGGCCAAGAGACCCAGTACTTC; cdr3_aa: CAWRVGQETQYF
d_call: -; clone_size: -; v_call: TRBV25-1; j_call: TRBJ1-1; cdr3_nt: TGTGCCAGCAGTGAAACAGGGTTGAACACTGAAGCTTTCTTT; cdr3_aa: CASSETGLNTEAFF
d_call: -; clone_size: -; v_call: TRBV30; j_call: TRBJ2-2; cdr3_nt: TGTGCCTGGAGTAGCACCCGCACCGGGGAGCTGTTTTTT; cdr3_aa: CAWSSTRTGELFF
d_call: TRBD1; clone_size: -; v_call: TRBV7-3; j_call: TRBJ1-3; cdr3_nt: TGTGCCAGCAGCGAGGGACAGGGGGACGTCGGAAACACCATATATTTT; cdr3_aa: CASSEGQGDVGNTIYF
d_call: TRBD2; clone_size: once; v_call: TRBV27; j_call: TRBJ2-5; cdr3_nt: TGTGCCAGCAGCTTATCCGGGGGGTACCAAGAGACCCAGTACTTC; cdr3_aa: CASSLSGGYQETQYF
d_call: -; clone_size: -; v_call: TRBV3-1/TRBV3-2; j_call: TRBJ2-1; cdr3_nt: TGTGCCAGCAGCCAACTTTTATCGGGCGGGGAGGAGCAGTTCTTC; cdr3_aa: CASSQLLSGGEEQFF
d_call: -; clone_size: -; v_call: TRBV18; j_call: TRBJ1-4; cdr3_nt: TGTGCCAGCTCACCCGACAGGACCGATGAAAAACTGTTTTTT; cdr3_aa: CASSPDRTDEKLFF
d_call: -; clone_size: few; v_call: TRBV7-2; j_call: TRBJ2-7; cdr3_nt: TGTGCCAGCAGCTTAGGGCAACAGGGGGGGGAGCAGTACTTC; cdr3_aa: CASSLGQQGGEQYF
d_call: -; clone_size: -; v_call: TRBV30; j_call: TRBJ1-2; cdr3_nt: TGTGCCTGGAGGCGGGACCCTGATAACTATGGCTACACCTTC; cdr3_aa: CAWRRDPDNYGYTF
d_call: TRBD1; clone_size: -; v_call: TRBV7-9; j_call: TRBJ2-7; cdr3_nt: TGTGCCAGCAGCTCACAGACAGGGGGCAGTCCCCACGAGCAGTACTTC; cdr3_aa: CASSSQTGGSPHEQYF